This T cell receptor (beta chain) was obtained from a study of cytotoxic CD8 clonotypes in ibrutinib-treated CLL. TCRdb keeps only in-frame clones here, not all; method: immunoSEQ multiplex PCR. This table holds around 33,000 clones, 45% to 50% found once. The germline V gene encodes CDR1 LGHNA and CDR2 YNFKEQ. The ends were cut back, 0 bases at V and 5 bases at J, with 10 bases in the middle. This CDR3 region has 15 residues. The chain has TRBV4-2 and TRBJ2-2, with unresolved D. The sequence derives from a human donor with chronic lymphocytic leukemia. This specimen was PBMCs, taken before ibrutinib treatment. CDR3: CASSQEGLRTGELFF. The DNA of the CDR3 is TGTGCCAGCAGCCAAGAGGGTCTGAGGACCGGGGAGCTGTTTTTT.